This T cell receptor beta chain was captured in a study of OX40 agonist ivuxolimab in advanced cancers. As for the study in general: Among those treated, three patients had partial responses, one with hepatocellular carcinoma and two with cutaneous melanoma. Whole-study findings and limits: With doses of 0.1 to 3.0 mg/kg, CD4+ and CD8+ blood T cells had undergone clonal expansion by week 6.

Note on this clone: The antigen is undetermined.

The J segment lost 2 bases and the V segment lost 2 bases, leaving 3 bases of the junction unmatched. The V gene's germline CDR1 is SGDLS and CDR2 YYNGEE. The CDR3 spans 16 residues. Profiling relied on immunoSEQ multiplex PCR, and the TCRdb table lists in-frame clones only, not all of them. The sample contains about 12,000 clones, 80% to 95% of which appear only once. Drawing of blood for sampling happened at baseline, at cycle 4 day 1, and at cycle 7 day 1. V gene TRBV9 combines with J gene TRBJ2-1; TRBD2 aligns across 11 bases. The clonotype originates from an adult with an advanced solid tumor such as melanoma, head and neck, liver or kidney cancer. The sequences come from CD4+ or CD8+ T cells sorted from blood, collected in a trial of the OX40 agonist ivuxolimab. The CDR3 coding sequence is TGTGCCAGCAGCGTCCTTAGCGGGAGGGCCTACAATGAGCAGTTCTTC. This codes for CASSVLSGRAYNEQFF.